What follows are 10 T cell receptor beta chains derived from one specimen sequenced in a study of T-cell reconstitution after alpha-beta-depleted transplantation in children. Unique molecular identifiers were incorporated when the TCRbeta library was constructed. MiXCR, run by TCRdb on the PCR reads, gives a single entry per CDR3 protein. The sample contains approximately 130,000 distinct CDR3 sequences, roughly 10% of which appear only once. The source material was PBMCs, mostly from graft donor cells, sampled 180 days after TCRalphabeta/CD19-depleted stem cell transplant. Receptor source: a girl under three years old who had a stem cell transplant for combined immunodeficiency, so the T cells may come from the graft donor.

V is TRBV20-1 and J is TRBJ1-2; TRBD1 aligns across 7 bases. J gave up 3 bases and V 3 bases, and 7 bases lay outside the gene matches. CDR1 and CDR2 (germline): DFQATT, SNEGSKA (reference sequence). The CDR3 is 14 amino acids. The CDR3 is CSASTPGGDYGYTF. CDR3 nucleotides: TGCAGTGCTAGTACGCCAGGGGGGGACTATGGCTACACCTTC.

This clonotype was counted a few times. The chain carries TRBV6-2 or TRBV6-3 and TRBJ2-2; the D gene is possibly TRBD1 (5 bases). The CDR3 loop spans 14 amino acids. CDR1 is MNHEY and CDR2 is SVGEGT in the germline V gene. Deletions cut 2 bases from V and 6 bases from J, with 10 bases between. As DNA, the CDR3 is TGTGCCAGCAGTTACCGACAGTGGGCCGGGGAGCTGTTTTTT. Protein: CASSYRQWAGELFF.

The chain carries TRBV12-3 or TRBV12-4 and TRBJ1-4; unclear D gene. The length of the CDR3 is 14 residues. Trimming cost V 6 bases and J 7 bases, with 15 bases left between them. The CDR3 coding sequence is TGTGCCAGCAGCTCACAGATTGCCCTTGAAAAACTGTTTTTT. This codes for CASSSQIALEKLFF.

This chain connects TRBV7-6 to TRBJ1-6; D not resolved. The germline CDR1 and CDR2 sequences are SGHVS and FNYEAQ. The CDR3 loop spans 14 amino acids. Trimming shortened V by 1 base and J by 10 bases, and 11 bases separated the two germline ends. For the CDR3, the DNA is TGTGCCAGCAGCTTAGGAGGTTACCGCTCACCCCTCCACTTT. It encodes CASSLGGYRSPLHF.

In its sample, this clonotype was seen a few times. This rearrangement joins TRBV6-5 to TRBJ2-7; D remains unclear. The CDR3 runs 11 residues. Looked up from germline, CDR1 is MNHEY and CDR2 is SVGAGI. Trimming took off 2 bases at V and 5 bases at J, with 4 bases between the two ends. CDR3 bases: TGTGCCAGCAGTTACCGGCACGAGCAGTACTTC. This gives the protein CASSYRHEQYF.

The rearrangement joins TRBV7-9 to TRBJ2-4; D is unclear. Trimming removed 0 bases at V and 3 bases at J, with 15 bases between. The CDR3 sequence is 17 residues long. Germline V CDR1 and CDR2: SEHNR, FQNEAQ (reference sequence). In DNA, the CDR3 is TGTGCCAGCAGCTTAGCGCAAAATACAAGGAACAAAAACATTCAGTACTTC. This encodes CASSLAQNTRNKNIQYF.

The genes are TRBV12-3 or TRBV12-4 and TRBJ2-3; 8 bases are a match to TRBD1. The CDR3 runs to 16 residues. V trimming: 2 bases; J trimming: 3 bases; junction bases outside the gene matches: 7. CDR3 sequence: CASSLWGQALTDTQYF. The CDR3 coding sequence is TGTGCCAGCAGTTTATGGGGACAGGCCCTGACAGATACGCAGTATTTT.

The chain couples TRBV4-3 to TRBJ2-5; D gene unclear. V was clipped by 3 bases and J by 5 bases, with 13 bases between them. From germline, CDR1 is LGHNA and CDR2 YSLEER. This CDR3 spans 14 amino acids. CDR3 in DNA: TGCGCCAGCAGCCAGAAGCTGGGTTTGGAGACCCAGTACTTC. It encodes CASSQKLGLETQYF.

The chain has TRBV20-1 and TRBJ1-4; the D is unclear. Germline CDR1 DFQATT, CDR2 SNEGSKA (reference sequence). V was trimmed by 3 bases and J by 0 bases, leaving 11 bases between them. This CDR3 is built from 15 residues. The chain's CDR3 is CSASPRFATNEKLFF. The CDR3 DNA sequence: TGCAGTGCTAGTCCCAGGTTTGCAACTAATGAAAAACTGTTTTTT.

Notes on this clonotype: A much larger clone differs by one base, so this may be a read error. The chain recombines TRBV20-1 with TRBJ2-3; D uncertain. V lost 5 bases and J lost 5, with 11 bases in between. The CDR3 spans 12 residues. The germline V gene encodes CDR1 DFQATT and CDR2 SNEGSKA (reference sequence). CDR3 nucleotide sequence: TGCAGTGCTGAGCCGATCTTAGATACGCAGTATTTT. This sequence encodes CSAEPILDTQYF.